Listed below are T cell receptor beta chains from one sample, sequenced in a study of T cell repertoires in cytomegalovirus infection. Each CDR3 protein gets one entry after TCRdb re-called the reads with MiXCR. Of about 180,000 distinct CDR3 sequences listed, less than 25% are singletons. These receptors have no identified antigens. This specimen consisted of CD8+ T cells from cultured PBMCs, obtained from culture after CMV antigen stimulation. The receptors were gathered from a human donor in good health (CMV status not recorded). Some clones in this sample may be carry-over from other donors' samples. CDR3s include the opening cysteine and the closing phenylalanine or tryptophan. D genes are given only for firm matches. Size tells how often a clone was seen (once, few, many) or the class of an expanded clone, and some rows leave it out.

abundance: -
j_gene: TRBJ1-1
d_gene: -
v_gene: TRBV4-2
CDR3nt: TGTGCCAGCAGCCAGACCCAGGGAGATGAGGCTTTCTTT
CDR3aa: CASSQTQGDEAFF

abundance: few
j_gene: TRBJ1-3
d_gene: -
v_gene: TRBV6-6
CDR3nt: TGTGCCAGCAGTTACTCGGACTACTCTGGAAACACCATATATTTT
CDR3aa: CASSYSDYSGNTIYF

abundance: few
j_gene: TRBJ2-7
d_gene: -
v_gene: TRBV7-9
CDR3nt: TGTGCCAGCAGCTTAGATGGGGAGCAGTACTTC
CDR3aa: CASSLDGEQYF

abundance: -
j_gene: TRBJ1-5
d_gene: -
v_gene: TRBV7-8
CDR3nt: TGTGCCAGCACTCGTAATGCGGGCGGGGAGCCCCAGCATTTT
CDR3aa: CASTRNAGGEPQHF

abundance: -
j_gene: TRBJ2-7
d_gene: -
v_gene: TRBV6-2/TRBV6-3
CDR3nt: TGTGCCAGCAGTTACTCGAGTTCGGGGGAGCAGTACTTC
CDR3aa: CASSYSSSGEQYF

abundance: few
j_gene: TRBJ1-5
d_gene: -
v_gene: TRBV7-2
CDR3nt: TGTGCCAGCAAGATCGGGGGGGATTGGGGCAATCAGCCCCAGCATTTT
CDR3aa: CASKIGGDWGNQPQHF

abundance: large
j_gene: TRBJ2-2
d_gene: -
v_gene: TRBV7-6
CDR3nt: TGTGCCAGCAGCCCATACTTGGGGGAGCTGTTTTTT
CDR3aa: CASSPYLGELFF

abundance: -
j_gene: TRBJ2-3
d_gene: TRBD2
v_gene: TRBV9
CDR3nt: TGTGCCAGCAGCCCCCAAGCGGGGGGGCTAGAAGATACGCAGTATTTT
CDR3aa: CASSPQAGGLEDTQYF

abundance: few
j_gene: TRBJ2-7
d_gene: -
v_gene: TRBV7-8
CDR3nt: TGTGCCAGCAGCTTAGTAATCGAGGCGAGGGAGCAGTACTTC
CDR3aa: CASSLVIEAREQYF

abundance: -
j_gene: TRBJ1-1
d_gene: TRBD1
v_gene: TRBV27
CDR3nt: TGTGCCAGCAGTGCCGGACAGGGGGAGAGCACTGAAGCTTTCTTT
CDR3aa: CASSAGQGESTEAFF